One sample yielded the 25 T cell receptor beta chains listed below, sequenced in a study of blood T cell repertoires in COVID-19 (dated by TCRdb to 2018 to 2020). The library was made by the immunoSEQ multiplex PCR assay. TCRdb took this table from immuneACCESS and kept in-frame rearrangements with V and J called. Such tables lack part of the clones; where checked against another copy, unresolved V genes explain under half of the gap, and the rest is unexplained. Across this sample there are approximately 230,000 clones, with approximately 90% seen only once. The ten largest account for 3% to 3.5% of the sample. The sequenced material came from peripheral blood. These receptors originate from a man younger than 35 with active or convalescent COVID-19.

V and J are TRBV24-1 and TRBJ2-5; weak D call: TRBD1 (7 bases). This CDR3 has 15 residues. The V gene lost 0 bases and the J gene lost 5 bases, with 12 bases spanning the gap. Germline V gene lookup returns CDR1 KGHDR and CDR2 SFDVKD. The CDR3 sequence is CATSDLAGGGETQYF. CDR3 nucleotide sequence: TGTGCCACCAGTGATTTGGCAGGGGGAGGCGAGACCCAGTACTTC.

This clone was observed once. In nucleotides, the CDR3 is TGTGCCAGCACTCAGAGGGAGTCGGATACGCAGTATTTT. Its translation: CASTQRESDTQYF. The chain is built from TRBV6-5 and TRBJ2-3; D may be TRBD2 (5 bases). There are 13 residues in the CDR3. CDR1 and CDR2 (germline): MNHEY, SVGAGI. Trimming pared 7 bases from V and 6 bases from J, leaving 14 bases between.

The chain uses TRBV19 and TRBJ1-1; 8 nucleotides agree with TRBD1. V shed 6 bases, J shed 4 bases, and the junction held 4 bases outside the gene matches. CDR3 length: 13 amino acids. Germline V lookup: CDR1 LNHDA, CDR2 SQIVND (reference sequence). The DNA of the CDR3 is TGTGCCAGTAGATTCACAGGGGGCACTGAAGCTTTCTTT. Translation: CASRFTGGTEAFF.

The V gene is TRBV5-8, the J gene TRBJ2-5, with TRBD1 matching 8 bases. CDR1 is SGHTS and CDR2 is YDEGEE in the germline V gene. J was trimmed by 5 bases and V by 4 bases; bases with no gene match: 13. CDR3 length: 16 residues. CDR3 nucleotides: TGTGCCAGCAGCGAGACTCAGGGGGCAGGACGGGAGACCCAGTACTTC. Translation gives CASSETQGAGRETQYF.

This chain joins TRBV6-1 and TRBJ2-1; 7 nucleotides agree with TRBD2. After removal of 2 bases from V and 0 bases from J, the junction contained 4 bases not matched to a gene. The CDR3 covers 16 residues. Looked up from germline, CDR1 is MNHNS and CDR2 is SASEGT. The CDR3 coding sequence is TGTGCCAGCAGTGAAACTAGCGCCAGCTCCTACAATGAGCAGTTCTTC. This codes for CASSETSASSYNEQFF.

This sequence joins TRBV11-2 and TRBJ2-1, with D tentatively TRBD2 (6 bases). The CDR3 is made up of 18 amino acids. CDR1 is SGHAT, CDR2 FQNNGV, per germline. Between the trimmed V and J ends, which lost 2 bases and 0 bases, there was a span of 17 bases. CDR3 sequence (DNA): TGTGCCAGCAGCTTAAAAAAATCCCGGGGGAACTCCTACAATGAGCAGTTCTTC. It is translated as CASSLKKSRGNSYNEQFF.

The V gene is TRBV5-1, the J gene TRBJ2-2; D is perhaps TRBD2 (7 bases). The CDR3 spans 15 residues. V was clipped by 5 bases and J by 1 base, with 12 bases between them. Germline V gene lookup returns CDR1 SGHRS and CDR2 YFSETQ. The CDR3 here is CASSFGGQNTGELFF. Here the CDR3 DNA reads TGCGCCAGCAGTTTCGGGGGGCAGAACACCGGGGAGCTGTTTTTT.

The rearrangement joins TRBV7-8 to TRBJ1-5, with a weak D call TRBD1 (6 bases). V lost 2 bases to trimming and J lost 0 bases, with 20 bases between them. The germline V gene has CDR1 SGHVS and CDR2 FQNEAQ. The CDR3 totals 19 residues. Here the CDR3 reads CASSLFDRFNAYSNQPQHF. CDR3 bases: TGTGCCAGCAGCTTATTCGACAGGTTTAACGCTTATAGCAATCAGCCCCAGCATTTT.

V usage is TRBV18 and J usage is TRBJ2-3; 13 bases line up with TRBD2. Germline CDR1 reads KGHSH; CDR2 reads LQKENI. V lost 2 bases and J lost 8; bases outside the gene matches: 4. This CDR3 has 15 amino acids. CDR3 nucleotide sequence: TGTGCCAGCTCACCAGGACTAGCGGGGGATACTACGCAGTATTTT. It is translated as CASSPGLAGDTTQYF.

The chain combines TRBV3-1 (or the pseudogene TRBV3-2) with TRBJ2-1; D possibly corresponds to TRBD1 (6 bases). This CDR3 contains 14 residues. Between the trimmed V and J ends, which lost 4 bases and 4 bases, there was a span of 11 bases. Germline V gene data show CDR1 as LGHDT and CDR2 as YNNKEL (reference sequence). In DNA, the CDR3 is TGTGCCAGCAGCCCGAGACAGGAGTACAATGAGCAGTTCTTC. Amino acid sequence: CASSPRQEYNEQFF.

The chain uses TRBV4-1 and TRBJ1-1; D is possibly TRBD1 (5 bases). This CDR3 region has 18 residues. CDR1 is MGHRA and CDR2 is YSYEKL in the germline V gene. Trimming left V 4 bases short and J 2 bases short, with 23 bases between. The CDR3 DNA reads as TGCGCCAGCAGCCCGGGGGGACGTCAAACTCGCTTTAACACTGAAGCTTTCTTT. Its protein is CASSPGGRQTRFNTEAFF.

The chain recombines TRBV18 with TRBJ1-1; D not resolved. The germline V gene encodes CDR1 KGHSH and CDR2 LQKENI. V was pared by 3 bases and J by 11 bases, with 16 bases between. The CDR3 runs to 13 residues. The CDR3 DNA reads TGTGCCAGCTCACCCACCCGTGAGGTAACCGCTTTCTTT. Its protein product is CASSPTREVTAFF.

CDR3 sequence: CASRRQGSDEQFF. The CDR3 DNA reads as TGTGCCAGCCGGAGACAGGGCTCCGATGAGCAGTTCTTC. The chain has TRBV12-3 or TRBV12-4 and TRBJ2-1; 7 bases line up with TRBD1. V shed 8 bases, J shed 8 bases, and the junction held 9 bases outside the gene matches. There are 13 residues in the CDR3.

V gene TRBV7-9 combines with J gene TRBJ1-4, with TRBD1 as a possible D gene (6 bases). There are 12 residues in the CDR3. Germline CDR1 and CDR2: SEHNR and FQNEAQ (reference sequence). The V and J ends lost 1 base and 14 bases respectively, with 11 bases between them. Written as DNA, the CDR3 is TGTGCCAGCAGCTTAGGGACAGACACTCTGTTTTTT. Its translation is CASSLGTDTLFF. Variable domain in full (rest from reference TRBV7-9 and TRBJ1-4): DTGVSQNPRHKITKRGQNVTFRCDPISEHNRLYWYRQTLGQGPEFLTYFQNEAQLEKSRLLSDRFSAERPKGSFSTLEIQRTEQGDSAMYLCASSLGTDTLFFGSGTQLSVL.

The V gene is TRBV6-2 or TRBV6-3, the J gene TRBJ2-1; 7 nucleotides line up with TRBD2. V dropped 0 bases and J dropped 6; count of bases not matched to a gene: 11. CDR3 length: 17 amino acids. The germline CDR1 and CDR2 sequences are MNHEY and SVGEGT. The CDR3 is CASSYSQVRPSGNEQFF. As DNA, the CDR3 is TGTGCCAGCAGTTACTCGCAAGTACGGCCTAGCGGCAATGAGCAGTTCTTC.

This sequence joins TRBV6-2 or TRBV6-3 and TRBJ2-3; TRBD1 might be the D (6 bases). Germline CDR1 is MNHEY and CDR2 is SVGEGT. CDR3 length: 16 amino acids. V lost 5 bases, J lost 1 base, and 16 bases lay in between. The CDR3 is CASSNPPGQGTDTQYF. CDR3 bases: TGTGCCAGCAGTAACCCGCCGGGACAAGGCACAGATACGCAGTATTTT.

The chain joins TRBV6-6 to TRBJ1-2, with D perhaps TRBD1 (5 bases). Per germline, CDR1 MNHNY and CDR2 SVGAGI (reference sequence). The CDR3 spans 11 residues. V was shortened by 10 bases and J by 6 bases, with 12 bases between the two germline ends. Here the CDR3 reads CATLRGDGYTF. The DNA for the CDR3 is TGTGCCACTCTCCGGGGGGATGGCTACACCTTC.

The chain employs TRBV19 and TRBJ1-1; D is perhaps TRBD1 (5 bases). Germline CDR1 and CDR2: LNHDA and SQIVND (reference sequence). V dropped 8 bases and J dropped 1 base, with 14 bases sitting between them. This CDR3 region has 14 residues. CDR3 amino acids: CASCREDSNTEAFF. For the CDR3, the DNA is TGTGCCAGTTGCAGGGAGGACTCGAACACTGAAGCTTTCTTT.

V is TRBV7-2 and J is TRBJ2-5; a weak D match, TRBD2 (7 bases). The CDR3 runs 12 residues. CDR1 and CDR2 from the germline V gene are SGHTA and FQGNSA. The ends were cut back, 7 bases at V and 5 bases at J, with 11 bases in the middle. CDR3 nucleotide sequence: TGTGCCAGCATTAGGGGGGGGGAGACCCAGTACTTC. It yields the protein CASIRGGETQYF.

This sequence joins TRBV7-2 and TRBJ1-2; TRBD1 matches 7 bases. This CDR3 spans 15 amino acids. CDR1 and CDR2 from the germline V gene are SGHTA and FQGNSA. The ends lost 3 bases at V and 1 base at J; junction bases unmatched: 5. CDR3 nucleotide sequence: TGTGCCAGCAGCTTGCCAGGGGGAATTAACTATGGCTACACCTTC. This gives the protein CASSLPGGINYGYTF.

The V and J genes are TRBV5-4 and TRBJ2-5, with 7 positions matching TRBD1. The V and J ends lost 6 bases and 5 bases, in that order; junction bases with no gene match: 10. Germline V gene lookup returns CDR1 SGHNT and CDR2 YYREEE (reference sequence). The CDR3 consists of 14 residues. The CDR3 here is CASNPSGTAETQYF. The CDR3 nucleotides read TGTGCCAGCAACCCGTCCGGGACAGCTGAGACCCAGTACTTC. Full variable domain (rest looked up from reference TRBV5-4 and TRBJ2-5): ETGVTQSPTHLIKTRGQQVTLRCSSQSGHNTVSWYQQALGQGPQFIFQYYREEENGRGNFPPRFSGLQFPNYSSELNVNALELDDSALYLCASNPSGTAETQYFGPGTRLLVL.

J is TRBJ1-5 and V is TRBV19; D remains unclear. Germline CDR1 and CDR2: LNHDA and SQIVND (reference sequence). Trimming left V 6 bases short and J 6 bases short, with 12 bases between. The CDR3 loop spans 13 amino acids. CDR3 DNA sequence: TGTGCCAGTAGCTCAGCTCAGGCTCAGCCCCAGCATTTT. Residues: CASSSAQAQPQHF.

The gene calls are TRBV6-5 and TRBJ2-4; a possible D gene is TRBD2 (6 bases). This CDR3 comprises 12 residues. Trimming left V 6 bases short and J 14 bases short, with 17 bases between. Germline loops: CDR1 MNHEY, CDR2 SVGAGI. CDR3 nucleotide sequence: TGTGCCAGCAGCTTACCGGGACTGGATAAGTACTTC. This gives the protein CASSLPGLDKYF.

This chain joins TRBV11-3 and TRBJ1-1, with 7 bases that match TRBD1. The CDR3 loop spans 14 amino acids. Trimming at V came to 5 bases and at J to 3 bases, leaving 6 bases not matched to a gene. Per germline, CDR1 SGHNT and CDR2 YENEEA. CDR3 coding DNA: TGTGCCAGCAGCGTGACAGGGTGGGACACTGAAGCTTTCTTT. Translation gives CASSVTGWDTEAFF.

This chain links TRBV9 with TRBJ1-1, with D possibly being TRBD1 (5 bases). The CDR3 has 16 amino acids. The germline V and J ends were trimmed by 2 bases and 0 bases, with 14 bases remaining between them. From germline, CDR1 is SGDLS and CDR2 YYNGEE. CDR3 bases: TGTGCCAGCAGCGTGGGGGACTCCTTCATGAACACTGAAGCTTTCTTT. It codes for CASSVGDSFMNTEAFF.